The rows below give T cell receptor beta chains drawn from one sample of a study of cytomegalovirus exposure and HLA in healthy donors. Method: immunoSEQ multiplex PCR; TCRdb's copy keeps in-frame clones and lacks some. This sample carries about 190,000 clones, about 81% of them seen once, and the ten largest clones take about 2%. Sequencing used PBMCs. These receptors were collected from a woman aged 18-29 years in good health and CMV-seropositive. CDR3s include the opening cysteine and the closing phenylalanine or tryptophan. The D gene is left open where the match is weak. Size values are once, few and many counts, or a class for expanded clones, and some rows have none.

clone_size j_call v_call d_call cdr3_aa cdr3_nt
. TRBJ2-2 TRBV30 . CAWTTGSTGELFF TGTGCCTGGACCACTGGGAGCACCGGGGAGCTGTTTTTT
. TRBJ1-2 TRBV4-3 . CASSQVLMRGKGYGYTF TGCGCCAGCAGCCAAGTCCTAATGCGGGGGAAGGGCTATGGCTACACCTTC
. TRBJ2-3 TRBV29-1 TRBD1 CSVARQGATDTQYF TGCAGCGTTGCTCGACAGGGGGCCACAGATACGCAGTATTTT
. TRBJ2-7 TRBV29-1 TRBD1 CSVEASGGEQYF TGCAGCGTTGAGGCCTCAGGGGGCGAGCAGTACTTC
. TRBJ1-3 TRBV2 . CASTGASLSGNTIYF TGTGCCAGTACAGGTGCCTCGCTCTCTGGAAACACCATATATTTT
few TRBJ1-3 TRBV5-1 . CASSLGSFEVGNTIYF TGCGCCAGCAGCTTGGGAAGTTTCGAGGTTGGAAACACCATATATTTT
. TRBJ1-4 TRBV19 TRBD1 CASSKGQGYATNEKLFF TGTGCCAGTAGTAAAGGACAGGGGTATGCAACTAATGAAAAACTGTTTTTT
. TRBJ1-5 TRBV6-6 . CASSYRVEGQPQHF TGTGCCAGCAGTTACAGGGTAGAGGGTCAGCCCCAGCATTTT
. TRBJ2-5 TRBV5-6 . CASSLRGNSHQETQYF TGTGCCAGCAGCTTACGAGGGAATTCCCACCAAGAGACCCAGTACTTC
few TRBJ2-3 TRBV4-1 TRBD2 CASSPGPAGSRDTQYF TGCGCCAGCAGCCCCGGGCCAGCGGGGTCCAGGGATACGCAGTATTTT
. TRBJ2-2 TRBV7-2 . CASSLGELFF TGTGCCAGCAGCCTCGGGGAGCTGTTTTTT
. TRBJ1-2 TRBV7-9 . CASSPVPPTVGYTF TGTGCCAGCAGCCCCGTCCCTCCAACAGTAGGCTACACCTTC
. TRBJ2-3 TRBV6-1 . CASSDVGGRGTDTQYF TGTGCCAGCAGTGATGTCGGGGGGCGAGGCACAGATACGCAGTATTTT
few TRBJ1-6 TRBV5-1 TRBD1 CASSSLGGWNSPLHF TGCGCCAGCAGCTCCCTAGGGGGCTGGAATTCACCCCTCCACTTT
. TRBJ2-5 TRBV5-4 . CASSRDPGQETQYF TGTGCCAGCAGCCGAGACCCAGGGCAAGAGACCCAGTACTTC
few TRBJ2-2 TRBV5-1 TRBD2 CASSLAGGAATGELFF TGCGCCAGCAGCTTGGCCGGGGGGGCTGCCACCGGGGAGCTGTTTTTT